The next 14 T cell receptor beta chains were all read from a single sample in a study of shared clonotypes between healthy human individuals. Produced via immunoSEQ multiplex PCR; TCRdb's table is partial and in-frame only. The sample yields over a million clones, 95% to 97% seen once. Sequenced input: naive CD4+ T cells sorted from blood. Subset meaning: CD45RA+ positively selected. Source of these receptors: a man aged 25 to 45 in good health.

The chain combines TRBV11-2 with TRBJ2-7; the match to TRBD2 covers 11 bases. The ends lost 7 bases at V and 7 bases at J; junction bases unmatched: 12. CDR3 length: 15 residues. Germline V lookup: CDR1 SGHAT, CDR2 FQNNGV. The CDR3 sequence is CASNSLAGVPGEQYF. The CDR3 coding sequence is TGTGCCAGCAACTCACTAGCGGGAGTACCGGGGGAGCAGTACTTC.

V usage is TRBV29-1 and J usage is TRBJ1-5, with TRBD1 as a possible D gene (5 bases). Germline V gives CDR1 SQVTM, CDR2 ANQGSEA. The CDR3 contains 12 residues. V dropped 6 bases and J dropped 5 bases, with 11 bases sitting between them. In nucleotides, the CDR3 is TGCAGCGTCCGAGGGGCGGATCAGCCCCAGCATTTT. Encoded protein: CSVRGADQPQHF.

The J gene is TRBJ2-7, the V gene TRBV6-9; D might be TRBD1 or TRBD2, each matching 5 bases. CDR1 MNHGY and CDR2 SVAAGI come from the germline V gene. CDR3 length: 13 amino acids. The CDR3 coding sequence is TGTGGAGAGGTGGGGGAAGCGGCCTACGAGCAGTACTTC. It encodes CGEVGEAAYEQYF.

The gene calls are TRBV6-6 and TRBJ1-1; the match to TRBD1 covers 7 bases. V gave up 6 bases and J gave up 2 bases; unmatched junction bases: 9. The CDR3 consists of 15 residues. The germline V gene has CDR1 MNHNY and CDR2 SVGAGI (reference sequence). The CDR3 here is CASRIDRAPNTEAFF. The CDR3 nucleotides read TGTGCCAGCAGAATAGACAGGGCCCCTAACACTGAAGCTTTCTTT.

The chain couples TRBV7-9 to TRBJ2-7, with 7 bases fitting TRBD2. Germline V CDR1 and CDR2: SEHNR, FQNEAQ (reference sequence). V was clipped by 3 bases and J by 5 bases; unmatched bases: 10. The CDR3 is 15 residues long. In DNA, the CDR3 is TGTGCCAGCAGCTTCGGGGTCGGGGGGAAGCACGAGCAGTACTTC. It yields the protein CASSFGVGGKHEQYF. The full variable domain, with the rest looked up from reference TRBV7-9 and TRBJ2-7, is DTGVSQNPRHKITKRGQNVTFRCDPISEHNRLYWYRQTLGQGPEFLTYFQNEAQLEKSRLLSDRFSAERPKGSFSTLEIQRTEQGDSAMYLCASSFGVGGKHEQYFGPGTRLTVT.

The chain couples TRBV7-8 to TRBJ2-5; a possible D gene is TRBD1 (5 bases). From germline, CDR1 is SGHVS and CDR2 FQNEAQ. Trimming pared 5 bases from V and 7 bases from J, leaving 17 bases between. The CDR3 is 14 amino acids. The CDR3 DNA sequence: TGTGCCAGCAGCCCCCGGTGGGGCTTTGTGACCCAGTACTTC. This sequence encodes CASSPRWGFVTQYF.

The V and J genes are TRBV11-2 and TRBJ1-5; D may be TRBD1 (6 bases). The V gene lost 5 bases and the J gene lost 5 bases, with 16 bases spanning the gap. The CDR3 length is 15 residues. Germline assignment: CDR1 SGHAT and CDR2 FQNNGV. The CDR3 loop reads CASSRTGSGHQPQHF. The CDR3 DNA is TGTGCCAGCAGCCGTACAGGGTCCGGGCATCAGCCCCAGCATTTT. Variable domain in full (rest from reference TRBV11-2 and TRBJ1-5): EAGVAQSPRYKIIEKRQSVAFWCNPISGHATLYWYQQILGQGPKLLIQFQNNGVVDDSQLPKDRFSAERLKGVDSTLKIQPAKLEDSAVYLCASSRTGSGHQPQHFGDGTRLSIL.

This clone was counted once. This chain links TRBV5-1 with TRBJ2-2; 10 bases are a match to TRBD2. The CDR3 loop spans 16 amino acids. V lost 3 bases, J lost 3 bases, and 5 bases stayed unmatched. Germline CDR1 is SGHRS and CDR2 is YFSETQ. The CDR3 coding sequence is TGCGCCAGCAGCTCACCGGGACTAGCGTACACCGGGGAGCTGTTTTTT. Its translation is CASSSPGLAYTGELFF. Complete variable domain (other parts from reference TRBV5-1 and TRBJ2-2): KAGVTQTPRYLIKTRGQQVTLSCSPISGHRSVSWYQQTPGQGLQFLFEYFSETQRNKGNFPGRFSGRQFSNSRSEMNVSTLELGDSALYLCASSSPGLAYTGELFFGEGSRLTVL.

V is TRBV18 and J is TRBJ2-2; TRBD2 agrees at 15 bases. CDR3 length: 20 residues. The ends lost 3 bases at V and 5 bases at J; junction bases unmatched: 13. Germline CDR1 and CDR2: KGHSH and LQKENI. The CDR3 reads CASSPLPRTSGRAGTGELFF. For the CDR3, the DNA is TGTGCCAGCTCACCCCTCCCTCGGACTAGCGGGAGGGCTGGAACCGGGGAGCTGTTTTTT.

Comments on this clone: In the same sample, other DNA sequences code for this CDR3. V gene TRBV28 combines with J gene TRBJ2-1; tentatively, D is TRBD2 (6 bases). Germline CDR1 and CDR2: MDHEN and SYDVKM. The V end was cut by 6 bases, the J end by 0 bases, with 9 bases between. CDR3 length: 14 residues. CDR3 protein: CASSPGSSYNEQFF. The CDR3 DNA reads as TGTGCCAGCAGCCCCGGGAGCTCCTACAATGAGCAGTTCTTC. The whole variable domain, remainder taken from reference TRBV28 and TRBJ2-1, is DVKVTQSSRYLVKRTGEKVFLECVQDMDHENMFWYRQDPGLGLRLIYFSYDVKMKEKGDIPEGYSVSREKKERFSLILESASTNQTSMYLCASSPGSSYNEQFFGPGTRLTVL.

This clone has a handful of counts. This same CDR3 is encoded by further DNA sequences in the sample. The CDR3 sequence: CASSIGPSQETQYF. CDR3 DNA sequence: TGTGCCAGTAGTATAGGTCCCAGTCAAGAGACCCAGTACTTC. The rearrangement links TRBV19 to TRBJ2-5; D ambiguous. The CDR3 runs to 14 residues. Germline V gene lookup returns CDR1 LNHDA and CDR2 SQIVND (reference sequence). Trimming shortened V by 1 base and J by 2 bases, and 8 bases separated the two germline ends.

The genes are TRBV20-1 and TRBJ1-2; D is ambiguous. V shed 3 bases and J shed 8 bases, with 10 bases lying between them. This CDR3 comprises 11 residues. Germline V lookup: CDR1 DFQATT, CDR2 SNEGSKA (reference sequence). CDR3 bases: TGCAGTGCTAGGTGGTTGGGAGGCTACACCTTC. It is translated as CSARWLGGYTF.

The count of this clone is one. Other DNA sequences in the sample encode the same CDR3. This rearrangement joins TRBV19 to TRBJ2-5; D unclear. CDR1 is LNHDA and CDR2 is SQIVND in the germline V gene (reference sequence). CDR3 length: 11 residues. The V end lost 3 bases, the J end lost 3 bases, and 2 bases lay between the germline ends. The CDR3 protein is CASSIKETQYF. In nucleotides, the CDR3 is TGTGCCAGTAGTATTAAAGAGACCCAGTACTTC.

The V call is TRBV4-1, the J call TRBJ2-1, with D maybe TRBD2 (5 bases). The germline V gene has CDR1 MGHRA and CDR2 YSYEKL. This CDR3 spans 20 amino acids. Trimming pared 1 base from V and 5 bases from J, leaving 27 bases between. In DNA form, the CDR3 reads TGCGCCAGCAGCCAAGTAGAGGGAAAGTGGGGAACTGGGAACCACAATGAGCAGTTCTTC. Its translation: CASSQVEGKWGTGNHNEQFF.